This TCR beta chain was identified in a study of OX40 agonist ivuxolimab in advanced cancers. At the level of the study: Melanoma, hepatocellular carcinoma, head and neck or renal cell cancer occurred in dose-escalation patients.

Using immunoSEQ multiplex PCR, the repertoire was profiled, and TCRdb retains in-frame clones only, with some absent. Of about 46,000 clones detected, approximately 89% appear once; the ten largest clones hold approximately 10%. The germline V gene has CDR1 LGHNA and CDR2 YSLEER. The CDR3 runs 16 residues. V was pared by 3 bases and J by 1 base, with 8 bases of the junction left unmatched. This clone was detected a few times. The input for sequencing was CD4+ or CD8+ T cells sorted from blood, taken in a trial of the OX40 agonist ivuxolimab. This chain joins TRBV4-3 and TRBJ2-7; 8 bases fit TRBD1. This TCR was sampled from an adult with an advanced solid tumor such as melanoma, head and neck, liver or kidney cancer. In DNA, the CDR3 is TGCGCCAGCAGCCATAGCGCGACAGGGGAATCCTACGAGCAGTACTTC. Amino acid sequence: CASSHSATGESYEQYF.